This passage covers 3 T cell receptor beta chains from one sample sequenced in a study of blood T cells in healthy people across ages. The second PCR ran about 6 to 12 cycles with a sample-barcoded 5' primer and J-beta primers. MiXCR was run by TCRdb on the 5' RACE reads, yielding one entry per CDR3 protein. The sample holds more than 750,000 distinct CDR3 sequences, about 27% seen once. These same records also appear under a second study, on T cells of mothers and their children.

Sequencing input: blood. These receptors were collected from a woman between 35 and 50 years old in good health.

V is TRBV25-1 and J is TRBJ2-1; D possibly corresponds to TRBD1 (6 bases). CDR3 length equals 16 residues. The V end was cut by 3 bases, the J end by 15 bases, with 27 bases between. CDR1 MGHDK and CDR2 SYGVNS come from the germline V gene. The CDR3 nucleotides are TGTGCCAGCAGTGACCCAACAGGGAATAGAGCCGATAAGCGGTTCTTC. Protein: CASSDPTGNRADKRFF.

This clonotype has ten or more counts. The chain is built from TRBV7-2 and TRBJ1-2; maybe TRBD1 (6 bases). Per germline, CDR1 SGHTA and CDR2 FQGNSA. This CDR3 contains 17 residues. With 1 base removed from V and 0 bases from J, the gap between germline ends came to 15 bases. CDR3 sequence (DNA): TGTGCCAGCAGCTTAGAAGTTTGGACAGCCTCTAACTATGGCTACACCTTC. Protein sequence: CASSLEVWTASNYGYTF.

This clonotype has just a few counts. The CDR3 loop reads CASSVGSSPLGNYGYTF. The CDR3 region has the DNA TGTGCCAGCAGCGTAGGGTCCAGCCCGCTGGGTAACTATGGCTACACCTTC. The chain couples TRBV9 to TRBJ1-2; D uncertain. Looked up from germline, CDR1 is SGDLS and CDR2 is YYNGEE. The CDR3 is 17 amino acids. The germline V and J ends were trimmed by 0 bases and 1 base, with 16 bases remaining between them.